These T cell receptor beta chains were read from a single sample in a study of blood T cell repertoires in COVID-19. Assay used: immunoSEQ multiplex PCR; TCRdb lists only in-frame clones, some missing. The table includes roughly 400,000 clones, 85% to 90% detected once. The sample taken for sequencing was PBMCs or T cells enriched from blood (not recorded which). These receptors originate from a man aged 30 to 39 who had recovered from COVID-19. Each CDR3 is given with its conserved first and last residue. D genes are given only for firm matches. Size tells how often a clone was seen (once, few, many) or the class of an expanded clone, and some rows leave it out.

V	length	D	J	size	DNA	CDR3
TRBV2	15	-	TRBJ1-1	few	TGTGCCAGCAGTTCAGCGGGACGGGAATTCTCTGAAGCTTTCTTT	CASSSAGREFSEAFF
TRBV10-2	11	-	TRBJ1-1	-	TGCGCCAGCAGCCGGAACACTGAAGCTTTCTTT	CASSRNTEAFF
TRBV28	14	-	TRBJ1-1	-	TGTGCCAGCAGTTGGGGGGGCAGGGGTGATGAAGCTTTCTTT	CASSWGGRGDEAFF
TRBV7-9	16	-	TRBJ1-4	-	TGTGCCAGCAGCCAAGGCAGGGGAAGGGCTAATGAAAAACTGTTTTTT	CASSQGRGRANEKLFF
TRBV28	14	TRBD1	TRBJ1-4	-	TGTGCCAGCGCCGCAGGGGGCGCGGGAGAAAAACTGTTTTTT	CASAAGGAGEKLFF
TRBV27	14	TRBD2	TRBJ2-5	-	TGTGCCAGCAGTTTATCAGCGGGGTTAGAGACCCAGTACTTC	CASSLSAGLETQYF
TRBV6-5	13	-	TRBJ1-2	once	TGTGCCAGCAGATTGGGCAGGGAGGTTGGCTACACCTTC	CASRLGREVGYTF
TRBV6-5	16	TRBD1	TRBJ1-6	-	TGTGCCAGCAGTTACCCGGGACAGGGGAAAAATTCACCCCTCCACTTT	CASSYPGQGKNSPLHF
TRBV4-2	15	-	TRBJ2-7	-	TGTGCCAGCAGCCAAGGCTTCCAGGGAATCGACGAGCAGTACTTC	CASSQGFQGIDEQYF
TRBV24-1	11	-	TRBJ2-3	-	TGTGCCACAATAGAGGGAGATACGCAGTATTTT	CATIEGDTQYF
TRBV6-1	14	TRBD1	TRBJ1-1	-	TGTGCCAGCAGTGACAAGGGACAGACCCACGAAGCTTTCTTT	CASSDKGQTHEAFF
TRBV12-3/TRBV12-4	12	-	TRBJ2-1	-	TGTGCCAGCAGTTTTCGAAGACTAGATAAGGTCTTC	CASSFRRLDKVF
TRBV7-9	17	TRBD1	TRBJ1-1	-	TGTGCCAGCAGCTCCGGGACAGGGGCCGGACTGAACACTGAAGCTTTCTTT	CASSSGTGAGLNTEAFF
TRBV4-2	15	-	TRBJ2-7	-	TGTGCCAGCAGCCAAGGTTCACTAGCTATCTCCGAGCAGTACTTC	CASSQGSLAISEQYF
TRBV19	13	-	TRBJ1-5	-	TGTGCCAGTAAATTGAGGGGCAATCAGCCCCAGCATTTT	CASKLRGNQPQHF
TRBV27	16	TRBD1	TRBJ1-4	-	TGTGCCAGCAGTTTTCAGCCCGGGACAGGGGATGAAAAACTGTTTTTT	CASSFQPGTGDEKLFF
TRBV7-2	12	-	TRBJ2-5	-	TGTGCCAGCAGCTTAAACTTAGAGACCCAGTACTTC	CASSLNLETQYF
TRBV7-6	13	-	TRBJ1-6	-	TGTGCCAGCAGCTTAGCGCTGATCGGTGACCTCCACTTT	CASSLALIGDLHF
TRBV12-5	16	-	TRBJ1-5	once	TGTGCTAGTGTCTTTATGGGGGCCCATAGCAATCAGCCCCAGCATTTT	CASVFMGAHSNQPQHF
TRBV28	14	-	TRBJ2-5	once	TGTGCCAGCAGTATACCGGACTTCCAAGAGACCCAGTACTTC	CASSIPDFQETQYF
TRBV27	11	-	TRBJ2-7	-	TGTGCCAGCAGTTCTCTCTACGAGCAGTACTTC	CASSSLYEQYF
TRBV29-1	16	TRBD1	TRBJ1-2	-	TGCAGCGGTGAGGCCCCCACGGGACAGGGAAACTATGGCTACACCTTC	CSGEAPTGQGNYGYTF